The rows below give T cell receptor beta chains drawn from one sample of a study of cytomegalovirus exposure and HLA in healthy donors. Profiling relied on immunoSEQ multiplex PCR, and the TCRdb table lists in-frame clones only, not all of them. The repertoire holds fewer than 200,000 clones, with about four fifths as singletons. Sequenced material: PBMCs. The receptors were sampled from a male donor in good health and CMV-seronegative. The CDR3 runs from the conserved cysteine through the conserved F or W.

>TRBV15|TRBJ1-2
CATSPQDAYGYTF
>TRBV6-5|TRBJ1-1
CASSPILVGREAFF
>TRBV23-1|TRBJ2-2
CASSQSLAGGRHTNTGELFF
>TRBV7-6|TRBJ2-3
CASSRVRDTQYF
>TRBV14|TRBJ2-2
CASSHPGANRGQDTGELFF
>TRBV14|.
CASSQDYSYEQYF
>TRBV10-1|TRBJ1-1
CASSESDTEAFF
>TRBV11-2|TRBJ1-2
CASSFQPKQGLGGYTF
>TRBV5-1|TRBJ2-7
CASSSTPGQAGEQYF
>TRBV13|TRBJ2-7
CASSGRVAGVAYEQYF
>TRBV18|TRBJ2-7
CASSPPGGRYEQYF
>TRBV7-3|TRBJ2-2
CASSLTPADTGELFF
>TRBV6-5|TRBJ1-2
CASSPGVKYGYTF
>TRBV5-1|TRBJ2-3
CASSRASGRGTDTQYF